This TCR beta chain is drawn from a study of identical twins. Study-level findings and limits: Twins showed weaker excess sharing in their beta out-of-frame sequences. Conclusions rested on cross-sectional statistics rather than following the same donors. The study found that models underestimated out-of-frame TCR alpha sharing in monozygotic twins.

The CDR3 is 13 residues long. V was pared by 4 bases and J by 6 bases, with 15 bases between. Germline values: CDR1 SQVTM, CDR2 ANQGSEA. A few counts support this clonotype. The antigen is not known. TCRdb analysed the 5' RACE reads with MiXCR anew, one entry per CDR3 protein. The sample shows about 690,000 distinct CDR3 sequences, roughly 6% of them seen only once. The V gene is TRBV29-1, the J gene TRBJ1-1; D is unclear. This clonotype was sampled from a man between 18 and 35 years old in good health. Specimen: naive T cells sorted from blood. DNA for the CDR3: TGCAGCGTTGGGTGGGTAGTAAACGCTGAAGCTTTCTTT. This sequence encodes CSVGWVVNAEAFF.